The present entry profiles one T cell receptor beta chain with its context. This specimen comes from a study of Ad26.COV2.S vaccination and SARS-CoV-2 variants. Looked up from germline, CDR1 is LGHNA and CDR2 is YSLEER. This CDR3 comprises 17 residues. Deletions cut 4 bases from V and 4 bases from J, with 22 bases between. The treatment here: roughly 19 received Ad26.COV2.S at low or high dose, single or two shots; several received placebo; per-sample allocation not given. Repertoires come from day 63 after the first vaccine or placebo injection. Sequencing was performed with immunoSEQ multiplex PCR; in TCRdb, only in-frame clones are kept and a portion is missing. The repertoire holds around 450,000 clones, with roughly nine tenths as singletons.

This clonotype originated in a person aged 18-65 years who received the Ad26.COV2.S COVID-19 vaccine or a placebo. The material was peripheral blood, obtained in a trial of Ad26.COV2.S vaccine versus placebo. This chain links TRBV4-3 with TRBJ1-1; weak D call: TRBD1 (6 bases). CDR3 in amino acids: CASSPQVDRPLLTEAFF. The CDR3 DNA reads TGCGCCAGCAGCCCCCAGGTCGACAGGCCTCTTCTCACTGAAGCTTTCTTT.